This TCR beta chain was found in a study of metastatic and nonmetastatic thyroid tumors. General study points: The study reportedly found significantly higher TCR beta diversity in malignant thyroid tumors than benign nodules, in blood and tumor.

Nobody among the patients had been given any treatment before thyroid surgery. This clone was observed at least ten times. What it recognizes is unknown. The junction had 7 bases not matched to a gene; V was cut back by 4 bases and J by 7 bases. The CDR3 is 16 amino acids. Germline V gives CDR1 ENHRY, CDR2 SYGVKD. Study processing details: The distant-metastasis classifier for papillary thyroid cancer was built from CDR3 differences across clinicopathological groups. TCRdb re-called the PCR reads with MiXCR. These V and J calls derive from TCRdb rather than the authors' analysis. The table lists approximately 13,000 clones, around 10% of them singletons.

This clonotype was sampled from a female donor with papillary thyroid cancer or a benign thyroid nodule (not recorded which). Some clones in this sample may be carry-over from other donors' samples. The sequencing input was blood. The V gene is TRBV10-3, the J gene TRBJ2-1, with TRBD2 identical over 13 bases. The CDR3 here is CAISGTSGSGGNEQFF. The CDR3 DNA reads TGTGCCATCAGTGGGACTAGCGGGAGCGGCGGGAATGAGCAGTTCTTC.